This T cell receptor beta chain was profiled in a study of blood T cell repertoires in COVID-19. About the study: The cDNA or gDNA used as material had been derived from T cells, B-cell-depleted T cells, or PBMCs.

In the study's own analysis: Reference gene primer amplification gave nucleated cell count estimates. TCRdb keeps only in-frame clones here, not all; method: immunoSEQ multiplex PCR. The V and J calls and the clone size are those of that table, but D and trimming were determined from the DNA. Among 200,000 or so clones, roughly four fifths were seen once, and the ten largest hold approximately 12%. The V gene's germline CDR1 is SGHRS and CDR2 YFSETQ. CDR3 length equals 15 residues. Between the trimmed V and J ends, which lost 4 bases and 2 bases, there was a span of 15 bases. This chain connects TRBV5-1 to TRBJ1-2; weak D call: TRBD1 (6 bases). Sequenced sample: peripheral blood. This receptor was taken from a woman older than 75 with COVID-19, enrolled during active disease. The DNA for the CDR3 is TGCGCCAGCAGCGCACAGGGCCAAGGCAACTATGGCTACACCTTC. It yields the protein CASSAQGQGNYGYTF.